This T cell receptor (beta chain) was recorded in a study of cytomegalovirus exposure and HLA in healthy donors (dated by TCRdb to the late 2010s). Regarding the research as a whole: An earlier analysis of some 550 of the donors reported approximately 270 Gb of sequence data and 100 million to 140 million unique TCR beta sequences from 150 million to 200 million T cells. About 280 gigabases of sequencing data and 78 million or so unique TCR sequences were included in an early release covering 550 to 800 HLA-typed donors. Of the 300 to 500 genotyped donors, approximately 80% were placed in the genetic ancestry cluster associated with self-reported Caucasian donors. The aim of the study was to test whether cataloging public T cell receptors could identify signatures of past pathogen exposure. The study used immunosequencing to profile the T cell repertoires of approximately 650 subjects and linked those repertoires to cytomegalovirus serostatus. Along with the roughly 710-subject first cohort, a separate validation cohort of some 130 different subjects was used. High-throughput TCR immunosequencing, statistical association of individual TCRs with disease status, and machine learning were combined to predict cytomegalovirus infection status. In a later analysis, previously published TCR beta repertoires from hundreds of donors were re-analyzed and high-resolution HLA genotyping was added so that TCR occurrence patterns could be studied. The later analysis used no new phenotypic data to find candidate immune exposures, relying instead on TCR beta sequences and their occurrence across donors. An earlier analysis of a few hundred of the donors applied high-throughput TCR beta sequencing to assess whether each TCR beta V gene segment acted as functional or pseudogenic. Donor age, sex, ethnicity and CMV serostatus were collected together with the repertoire data. A later genetic analysis took genome-wide SNP genotypes for about three fifths of the roughly 700 donors and used that subset as a discovery cohort. Every repertoire in the discovery cohort had been generated on one and the same sequencing platform. HLA typing included class I and class II loci at four-digit resolution. The number of donors typed differed by locus, with about 629-640 for A, B, C, DRB1 and DQB1, roughly 520 for DQA1, about 610 for DPA1, and around 450 for DPB1. Several DR-DQ haplotypes were handled as single units for association and clustering because linkage in the cohort was strong. On average, roughly 240,000 unique TCR beta nucleotide sequences were sequenced per donor among about 400 genotyped donors of the cohort, with 15% to 20% of those sequences being non-productive.

Trimming removed 3 bases from V and 10 bases from J; the gene matches leave 11 bases unexplained. In the germline V gene (reference sequence), CDR1 corresponds to LNHDA and CDR2 to SQIVND. The CDR3 starts with the cysteine, ends with the phenylalanine, and has 15 residues. Just CDR3 DNA is preserved here, 45 bases in frame from base 1. The cohort comprised fewer than 750 healthy bone marrow donors. At the time of sampling, all cohort members were nominally healthy, though unrecorded immune exposures were likely present. The donor tested CMV seronegative and was one of the 352 seronegative cohort members. Each donor provided a peripheral blood sample, and peripheral blood mononuclear cells were used for TCR beta sequencing. Genomic DNA was extracted from the blood cell samples with the Qiagen DNeasy Blood Extraction Kit. Remarks on this clone: Its antigen is currently not known. Base-call qualities are not available, and no considerably larger clone is one nucleotide away.

Overall study outcomes, separate from this receptor: The authors suggested that the approach could potentially be generalized to other disease states and immunological phenotypes. In an earlier analysis of some 640 of the donors, most TCR beta V segments were observed in productive rearrangements about 90% or about 30% of the time, broadly matching IMGT annotations. A few of the identified cytomegalovirus-associated TCR beta chains were confirmed in vitro to be specific for cytomegalovirus antigens. Several of the top co-occurrence clusters appeared to be linked to parvovirus B19, influenza, CMV and Epstein-Barr virus, according to a later analysis. According to a later analysis, TCR association rates differed among HLA loci, with DRB1 alleles showing the most associated TCRs and HLA-C alleles showing the fewest. In the study, 150 to 200 TCR beta chains were listed as associated with cytomegalovirus. The 87-base-pair reads could not distinguish some IMGT-functional V segments, including TRBV6-2 and TRBV6-3, so those segments were excluded. In a later analysis, HLA-associated TCR beta chains were found to be more clonally expanded and to have lower generation probabilities than equally common non-associated chains. Most TCR sequences were seen in very few donors, while some public TCRs were found in many individuals. A further reported finding was that TCR beta sequences accurately predicted the HLA-A and HLA-B alleles for most subjects in the first cohort. Correlated functional status among segregating V segments might reflect linkage disequilibrium, but an unknown experimental factor could not be ruled out. When HLA alleles, especially DR and DQ, strongly co-occurred, attributing TCR associations to individual alleles was difficult. Most CMV-associated TCR beta chains appeared to be HLA-restricted in a later analysis, and the HLA associations seemed to be driven largely by CMV exposure. A cluster of highly shared sequence variants was judged likely to be a technical artifact of the sequencing pipeline. Because HLA typing was missing for some donors at each locus, association tests included only the typed subset. In a later analysis, around 17,000 TCR beta sequences were associated with specific HLA alleles at a false discovery rate of 0.05. V-gene and J-gene trimming of TCR beta chains was associated with a missense DCLRE1C variant in a later genetic analysis, and the association was replicated in an independent cohort. The classifier was reported to diagnose cytomegalovirus status with high specificity and sensitivity in both the original cohort and the validation cohort. Compared with the approximately 600-donor mean, donors in an Asian-associated ancestry cluster had fewer N-insertions in productive TCRs, according to a later genetic analysis. Because counts were too low, 15 to 20 rarely observed V segments, including chromosome 9 orphons, were left out of the earlier analysis of 587 of the donors. For the cohort, immune exposure information was limited to CMV serostatus. The presence/absence analyses assumed that sequencing depth was roughly uniform across donors, and that assumption may not be true. In this cohort, only TCR beta chains were sequenced, and detectable features were limited by the absence of alpha or paired-chain data.

The library came from the immunoSEQ multiplex PCR assay. For the multiplex PCR, a mixture combining 60 forward primers for TCR Vbeta segments and 13 reverse primers for TCR Jbeta segments was used. A multiplex PCR assay on genomic DNA amplified the CDR3 region of rearranged TCR beta genes. On the Illumina HiSeq System, the amplified TCR beta libraries were sequenced as 87-base-pair reads. The source study handled its data this way. A later analysis tallied 75 million to 95 million unique TCR beta chains across the 666 repertoires, and roughly 11 million of those chains were shared by two or more donors. Raw reads were error-corrected and collapsed into unique sequences with a nearest-neighbor algorithm that merged closely related sequences to remove PCR and sequencing errors. V, D and J gene segments were assigned by aligning CDR3 sequences to IMGT reference sequences. For a sequence to be retained, at least a six-nucleotide match to both a V gene segment and a J gene segment was required. A rearrangement was called productive if the CDR3 had no stop codons and remained in frame with V and J, and every other rearrangement was called non-productive. CDR3 was defined by IMGT convention, running from the second conserved V-encoded cysteine to the conserved J-encoded phenylalanine. In an earlier analysis of more than 550 of the donors, sequences lacking an unambiguous match to a single V gene segment were excluded. In an earlier analysis of 450 to 750 of the donors, a V segment was called functional when productive rearrangements were above 56.7%, and segregating when the standard deviation between donors exceeded 5%. A statistical classification framework was developed to diagnose cytomegalovirus status using the catalog of TCR beta chain sequences. In a later analysis, TCR nucleotide sequences were compared against IMGT/GENE-DB human TR gene sequences so that V and J genes could be assigned. The TCRdist pipeline was used in a later analysis to assign CDR3 sequences and most-parsimonious VDJ recombination scenarios. In a later analysis, each TCR beta chain was defined by its CDR3 amino acid sequence together with its V-gene family, and reads lacking a unique V-gene family were excluded. To address suspected cross-contamination and a sequencing artifact, a later analysis removed 592 highly shared, low-generation-probability nucleotide sequences. For each public chain, a later analysis derived a clonal expansion index from normalized ranks of inferred template counts within each repertoire. A later analysis computed generation probabilities with a VDJ recombination model fitted to out-of-frame rearrangements, and checked the results against IGoR. In a later analysis, hypergeometric tests were used to score TCR-TCR, TCR-HLA and TCR-CMV co-occurrence, with a repertoire-size bias correction applied to TCR pairs. In a later analysis, false discovery rates were estimated by permuting HLA or CMV assignments 20 times. A later analysis grouped co-occurring TCRs with DBSCAN, adding TCRdist sequence similarity when clustering within HLA-allele-positive subsets. Repertoires with fewer than 30,000 or more than 120,000 public chains, plus five repertoires with anomalous nucleotide sharing, were excluded from co-occurrence clustering. Drawn from immuneACCESS, this table holds only the in-frame rearrangements with V and J called that TCRdb kept. Clones are partly lost; checked studies trace under half to an unresolved V gene and leave the rest unexplained. The V and J calls and clone size are taken from that table; D and trimming were inferred from the DNA. This sample gives 150,000 to 200,000 clones in total; 76% of them show up just once. Approximately 2.8% of the sample comes from the top ten.

The clonotype originates from a male donor in good health and CMV-seronegative. The rearranged segments are TRBV19 and TRBJ1-4, with 7 central nucleotides matching TRBD1. Material for sequencing was PBMCs. The CDR3 corresponds to CASSITPGQHRKLFF. The DNA sequence is given as TGTGCCAGTAGTATCACGCCGGGACAGCACCGAAAACTGTTTTTT. The variable domain in full, with residues beyond the CDR3 obtained from the reference TRBV19 and TRBJ1-4 genes, is DGGITQSPKYLFRKEGQNVTLSCEQNLNHDAMYWYRQDPGQGLRLIYYSQIVNDFQKGDIAEGYSVSREKKESFPLTVTSAQKNPTAFYLCASSITPGQHRKLFFGSGTQLSVL.